This entry lists 23 T cell receptor beta chains sequenced from one sample in a study of OX40 agonist ivuxolimab in advanced cancers. The table came from immunoSEQ multiplex PCR; TCRdb's copy has only in-frame clones and leaves some out. The sample lists about 38,000 clones, 82% seen once, with about 8% in the top ten. The source material was CD4+ or CD8+ T cells sorted from blood, sampled in a trial of the OX40 agonist ivuxolimab. These receptors all come from an adult with an advanced solid tumor such as melanoma, head and neck, liver or kidney cancer.

This clone was detected only once. This chain joins TRBV21-1 and TRBJ1-1; the table's D call TRBD1 went unverified against the DNA. TRBV21-1 has pseudogene status. The length of the CDR3 is 15 residues. Written as DNA, the CDR3 is TGTGCCAGAGGGACAGGGAGTACGGCGAACACTGAAGCTTTCTTT. This translates into CARGTGSTANTEAFF.

The J gene is TRBJ1-1, the V gene TRBV7-6; 9 nucleotides align to TRBD1. V shed 5 bases and J 5 bases; nucleotides not matched to a gene: 12. Germline V gene data show CDR1 as SGHVS and CDR2 as FNYEAQ. The length of the CDR3 is 16 residues. CDR3 sequence (DNA): TGTGCCAGCAGCAAAAAACCGGGACAGGGAGGAACTGAAGCTTTCTTT. Amino acids: CASSKKPGQGGTEAFF.

This clone is categorized as medium-sized. The chain is built from TRBV19 and TRBJ2-5, with D tentatively TRBD1 (8 bases). The germline V gene encodes CDR1 LNHDA and CDR2 SQIVND (reference sequence). There are 15 residues in the CDR3. V dropped 5 bases and J dropped 5 bases, with 18 bases sitting between them. DNA for the CDR3: TGTGCCAGTAGTCAAGATACAGGGGGGGAGGAGACCCAGTACTTC. It translates to CASSQDTGGEETQYF.

The chain uses TRBV7-9 and TRBJ2-3; D might be TRBD1 (6 bases). V lost 5 bases to trimming and J lost 6 bases, with 15 bases between them. Germline CDR1 and CDR2: SEHNR and FQNEAQ (reference sequence). The CDR3 consists of 14 residues. The CDR3 sequence is CASSLRGSTDTQYF. For the CDR3, the DNA is TGTGCCAGCAGCCTAAGGGGGAGTACCGATACGCAGTATTTT.

The rearrangement uses TRBV9 and TRBJ2-7, with D perhaps TRBD1 (5 bases). Germline V gene sequence: CDR1 SGDLS, CDR2 YYNGEE. The CDR3 loop spans 15 amino acids. Trimming took 0 bases from V and 0 from J, leaving 10 bases between them. CDR3 DNA sequence: TGTGCCAGCAGCGTAGCGGCAGGGCCCTCCTACGAGCAGTACTTC. Translated, it gives CASSVAAGPSYEQYF.

In the case of this clone: A read error may produce the germline difference seen at one junction end. The V call is TRBV12-5, the J call TRBJ2-5, with 7 bases matching TRBD1. The CDR3 spans 12 residues. CDR1 LGHNT and CDR2 FRNRAP come from the germline V gene. The CDR3 region has the DNA TGTGCTAGTGGCCGAGAGACAGGGTATCAGCACTTC. Translation: CASGRETGYQHF.

The chain links TRBV6-1 to TRBJ2-1, with TRBD2 identical over 8 bases. The germline CDR1 and CDR2 sequences are MNHNS and SASEGT. With V trimmed by 3 bases and J by 9 bases, 13 bases remained unmatched. The CDR3 contains 16 residues. In DNA form, the CDR3 reads TGTGCCAGCAGTGAGTGGGTAGGGGCAGCGGGAGCTGAGCAGTTCTTC. Amino acids: CASSEWVGAAGAEQFF.

The rearrangement uses TRBV7-6 and TRBJ2-1; D ambiguous. V lost 6 bases and J 6 bases, leaving 12 bases between the germline ends. The germline V gene has CDR1 SGHVS and CDR2 FNYEAQ. The CDR3 has 13 amino acids. CDR3 DNA: TGTGCCAGCAGTGGGTGGGCCGCCAATGAGCAGTTCTTC. Protein: CASSGWAANEQFF.

This chain uses TRBV20-1 with TRBJ2-1; no clear D gene. This CDR3 is 11 amino acids long. Germline CDR1 DFQATT, CDR2 SNEGSKA (reference sequence). V was trimmed by 3 bases and J by 8 bases, leaving 8 bases between them. The CDR3 here is CSARSWDEQFF. DNA for the CDR3: TGCAGTGCTAGGTCCTGGGATGAGCAGTTCTTC.

This clone is labeled medium-sized. The rearrangement links TRBV11-2 to TRBJ2-7; 7 bases align to TRBD1. Germline values: CDR1 SGHAT, CDR2 FQNNGV. The V segment lost 5 bases and the J segment 3 bases; nucleotides outside the gene matches: 4. The CDR3 sequence is 13 residues long. The CDR3 DNA is TGTGCCAGCAGCCAGGGACAGAACTACGAGCAGTACTTC. Protein product: CASSQGQNYEQYF.

This chain joins TRBV19 and TRBJ2-4; 16 bases line up with TRBD2. The J segment lost 7 bases and the V segment lost 7 bases, leaving 10 bases of the junction unmatched. This CDR3 region has 17 residues. The V gene's germline CDR1 is LNHDA and CDR2 SQIVND (reference sequence). CDR3 DNA: TGTGCCAGTACCGCCCCGGGACTAGCGGGAGGGAGGAACATTCAGTACTTC. Translated: CASTAPGLAGGRNIQYF.

The CDR3 loop reads CASSPPGYGGTNEKLFF. Written as DNA, the CDR3 is TGTGCCAGCTCACCGCCAGGGTACGGGGGAACTAATGAAAAACTGTTTTTT. The chain has TRBV18 and TRBJ1-4; a possible D gene is TRBD1 (5 bases). CDR1 and CDR2 (germline): KGHSH, LQKENI. The CDR3 spans 17 residues. The ends were cut back, 3 bases at V and 1 base at J, with 15 bases in the middle. Drawing the rest from reference TRBV18 and TRBJ1-4, the complete variable domain is NAGVMQNPRHLVRRRGQEARLRCSPMKGHSHVYWYRQLPEEGLKFMVYLQKENIIDESGMPKERFSAEFPKEGPSILRIQQVVRGDSAAYFCASSPPGYGGTNEKLFFGSGTQLSVL.

This clone turned up a few times. The chain recombines TRBV4-1 with TRBJ1-2; 7 nucleotides match TRBD1. Germline CDR1 is MGHRA and CDR2 is YSYEKL. V lost 10 bases to trimming and J lost 0 bases; unmatched junction nucleotides: 5. The CDR3 has 13 amino acids. This CDR3 is CATLGQANYGYTF. CDR3 nucleotide sequence: TGCGCCACCCTCGGACAGGCTAACTATGGCTACACCTTC.

The chain recombines TRBV29-1 with TRBJ2-5; the D is unclear. Germline assignment: CDR1 SQVTM and CDR2 ANQGSEA. The V end was cut by 3 bases, the J end by 2 bases, with 13 bases between. This CDR3 contains 14 residues. The CDR3 here is CSVEGNSYQETQYF. CDR3 DNA sequence: TGCAGCGTTGAGGGGAATAGCTATCAAGAGACCCAGTACTTC.

The genes are TRBV5-5 and TRBJ1-5; no definite D call. With 1 base removed from V and 0 bases from J, the gap between germline ends came to 11 bases. Germline-derived CDR1 and CDR2 are SGHKS and YYEKEE (reference sequence). The CDR3 runs to 16 residues. This CDR3 is CASSLLDIYSNQPQHF. CDR3 DNA: TGTGCCAGCAGCTTGTTAGACATTTATAGCAATCAGCCCCAGCATTTT.

This chain links TRBV6-5 with TRBJ2-3, with a possible D match to TRBD2 (6 bases). Trimming stripped 8 bases from V and 2 bases from J, with 8 bases between. This CDR3 region has 12 residues. In germline, CDR1 is MNHEY, CDR2 SVGAGI. The chain's CDR3 is CASGDSTDTQYF. The CDR3 DNA reads TGTGCCAGCGGGGACTCCACAGATACGCAGTATTTT.

The chain couples TRBV11-3 to TRBJ1-1; D is perhaps TRBD1 (5 bases). The CDR3 totals 17 residues. Germline loops: CDR1 SGHNT, CDR2 YENEEA. The ends were cut back, 1 base at V and 1 base at J, with 16 bases in the middle. CDR3 sequence (DNA): TGTGCCAGCAGCTTAGCTCGGGGGGATAAGCCGAACACTGAAGCTTTCTTT. The encoded protein is CASSLARGDKPNTEAFF.

This clone was seen a few times. A junction end diverges from the germline sequence, so it may reflect a read error. V is TRBV5-4 and J is TRBJ1-1; D unresolved. CDR3 length: 9 residues. The germline V gene has CDR1 SGHNT and CDR2 YYREEE (reference sequence). The CDR3: CASSLAESF. CDR3 sequence (DNA): TGTGCCAGCAGCTTGGCGGAGAGCTTT.

The chain uses TRBV4-3 and TRBJ2-3; D unresolved. Trimming shortened V by 0 bases and J by 2 bases, and 12 bases separated the two germline ends. The CDR3 is made up of 16 amino acids. Per the germline V gene, CDR1 is LGHNA and CDR2 is YSLEER. The CDR3, as DNA: TGCGCCAGCAGCCAAGACGCCGGAAAGCCCACAGATACGCAGTATTTT. This gives the protein CASSQDAGKPTDTQYF.

The chain uses TRBV29-1 and TRBJ1-2, with TRBD1 identical over 9 bases. The trim removed 4 bases at V and 3 bases at J, leaving 0 bases unmatched. Per germline, CDR1 SQVTM and CDR2 ANQGSEA. The CDR3 totals 12 residues. The CDR3 nucleotides are TGCAGCGTTGGACAGGGGGACTATGGCTACACCTTC. It codes for CSVGQGDYGYTF.

There are a few counts of this clone. This chain connects TRBV19 to TRBJ2-2, with D possibly matching TRBD2 (6 bases). Germline V gene lookup returns CDR1 LNHDA and CDR2 SQIVND (reference sequence). Trimming removed 4 bases from V and 5 bases from J, with 8 bases in between. The CDR3 is made up of 13 amino acids. As DNA, the CDR3 is TGTGCCAGTAGTACGGGGGAAACCGGGGAGCTGTTTTTT. Its translation is CASSTGETGELFF.

The rearrangement uses TRBV5-1 and TRBJ1-1; D ambiguous. The V end was cut by 0 bases, the J end by 11 bases, with 20 bases between. In germline, CDR1 is SGHRS, CDR2 YFSETQ. CDR3 length: 15 amino acids. The CDR3: CASSLVPEEGKAAFF. Here the CDR3 DNA reads TGCGCCAGCAGCTTGGTCCCAGAGGAGGGTAAAGCGGCTTTCTTT.

There are a few counts of this clone. The chain uses TRBV7-2 and TRBJ2-7, with 9 bases identical to TRBD2. Losses at the gene ends were 5 bases for V and 0 bases for J; bases not matched to a gene: 2. Germline lookup yields CDR1 SGHTA and CDR2 FQGNSA. The CDR3 is 14 amino acids. CDR3 in amino acids: CASSPSGNSYEQYF. The CDR3 DNA reads TGTGCCAGCAGCCCTAGCGGGAACTCCTACGAGCAGTACTTC. The variable domain in full, with the rest retrieved from reference TRBV7-2 and TRBJ2-7, is GAGVSQSPSNKVTEKGKDVELRCDPISGHTALYWYRQSLGQGLEFLIYFQGNSAPDKSGLPSDRFSAERTGGSVSTLTIQRTQQEDSAVYLCASSPSGNSYEQYFGPGTRLTVT.